The rows below give T cell receptor beta chains drawn from one sample of a study of tumor-infiltrating lymphocytes in localized non-small cell lung cancer. Generated by immunoSEQ multiplex PCR, the TCRdb table keeps only in-frame clones and is missing some. Of around 6,000 clones detected, about four fifths appear once; the ten largest clones hold approximately 9.8%. The specimen was lung tumor tissue. The receptors were sampled from a human donor with non-small cell lung cancer. CDR3s leave out the opening cysteine and the closing phenylalanine or tryptophan. The order of the fields is V gene, D gene, CDR3 protein. A D gene is named only where the DNA matches it firmly.

v_gene: TRBV5-6; d_gene: .; CDR3aa: ASSFMARDEETQY
v_gene: TRBV25-1; d_gene: .; CDR3aa: ASSEFDSLYEQY
v_gene: TRBV6-6; d_gene: .; CDR3aa: ASSYYAATNEKLF
v_gene: TRBV7-2; d_gene: TRBD1; CDR3aa: ASSSGTGRYGYT
v_gene: TRBV19; d_gene: .; CDR3aa: ASQGWGQFPSEEKLF
v_gene: TRBV6-1; d_gene: .; CDR3aa: ASSEARSAGEANYGYT
v_gene: TRBV7-2; d_gene: TRBD2; CDR3aa: ASSPLSGGAFEQY
v_gene: TRBV7-2; d_gene: .; CDR3aa: ASSFTVFYEQY
v_gene: TRBV6-1; d_gene: TRBD1; CDR3aa: AISDRANQPQH
v_gene: TRBV2; d_gene: .; CDR3aa: ASSAGGGGGYT
v_gene: TRBV7-3; d_gene: TRBD2; CDR3aa: ASSIASGHNEQF
v_gene: TRBV7-9; d_gene: TRBD1; CDR3aa: ASSLWTGIADTQY
v_gene: TRBV30; d_gene: .; CDR3aa: AWSVAGNQPQH
v_gene: TRBV7-2; d_gene: TRBD2; CDR3aa: ASSLAGGRNIQY
v_gene: TRBV5-4; d_gene: TRBD1; CDR3aa: ASSLRQGGYGYT
v_gene: TRBV6-1; d_gene: .; CDR3aa: ASSEAQGAGGEYEQY
v_gene: TRBV6-4; d_gene: TRBD1; CDR3aa: ASSDTQGQAGNTEAF
v_gene: TRBV5-1; d_gene: .; CDR3aa: ASSLEGRFTYEQY
v_gene: TRBV30; d_gene: TRBD1; CDR3aa: AWSDPGQGVRETQY
v_gene: TRBV23-1; d_gene: .; CDR3aa: ASSQSHGAKNIQY
v_gene: TRBV6-1; d_gene: .; CDR3aa: ASSEWRNTGELF
v_gene: TRBV7-2; d_gene: TRBD2; CDR3aa: ASSRPGGGGTQY
v_gene: TRBV10-3; d_gene: .; CDR3aa: AIRRGFEAF
v_gene: TRBV6-1; d_gene: TRBD1; CDR3aa: ASSEGPGTGIEQY
v_gene: TRBV7-9; d_gene: .; CDR3aa: ASSLEPPGLSNQPQH
v_gene: TRBV30; d_gene: .; CDR3aa: AWSVGGARGKETQY
v_gene: TRBV5-1; d_gene: .; CDR3aa: ASSLYGAFLSNTEAF
v_gene: TRBV10-3; d_gene: TRBD1; CDR3aa: AVDRDGGQPQH
v_gene: TRBV29-1; d_gene: TRBD2; CDR3aa: SVERVAGYNEQF
v_gene: TRBV5-4; d_gene: TRBD2; CDR3aa: ASSPRTSGRSEQY
v_gene: TRBV6-5; d_gene: .; CDR3aa: ASRRSGANVLT
v_gene: TRBV4-2; d_gene: TRBD2; CDR3aa: ASSQDPLTSSAGQF
v_gene: TRBV10-1; d_gene: .; CDR3aa: ASSGGTSSTGELF
v_gene: TRBV4-1; d_gene: .; CDR3aa: ASSQEFVGNTIY
v_gene: TRBV25-1; d_gene: .; CDR3aa: ASSVDRFYGYT
v_gene: TRBV15; d_gene: .; CDR3aa: ATSIDRFYGYT
v_gene: TRBV28; d_gene: .; CDR3aa: ATSLANEKLF
v_gene: TRBV9; d_gene: TRBD1; CDR3aa: ASSVQGDFATNEKLF
v_gene: TRBV30; d_gene: .; CDR3aa: AWSPGSYGYT
v_gene: TRBV5-1; d_gene: .; CDR3aa: ASSLISPADSGANVLT
v_gene: TRBV5-1; d_gene: .; CDR3aa: ASSRTNNEQF